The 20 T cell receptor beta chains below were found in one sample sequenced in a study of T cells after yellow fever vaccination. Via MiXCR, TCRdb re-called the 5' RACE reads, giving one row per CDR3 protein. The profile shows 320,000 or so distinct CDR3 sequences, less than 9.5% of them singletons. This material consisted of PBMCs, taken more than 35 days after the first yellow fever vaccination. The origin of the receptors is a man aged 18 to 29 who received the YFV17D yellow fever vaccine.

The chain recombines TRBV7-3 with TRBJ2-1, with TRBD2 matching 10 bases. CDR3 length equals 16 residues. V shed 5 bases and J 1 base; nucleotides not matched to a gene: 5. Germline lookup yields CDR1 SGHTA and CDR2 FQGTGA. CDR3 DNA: TGTGCCAGCAGCCCACTAGCGGGATCTTCCTACAATGAGCAGTTCTTC. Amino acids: CASSPLAGSSYNEQFF.

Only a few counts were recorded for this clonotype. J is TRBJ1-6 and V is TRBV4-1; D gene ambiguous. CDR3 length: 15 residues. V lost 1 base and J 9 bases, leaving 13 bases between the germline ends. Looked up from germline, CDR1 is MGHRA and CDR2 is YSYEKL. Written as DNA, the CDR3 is TGCGCCAGCAGCCAAGGGGCTGGAGCGCCTTCACCCCTCCACTTT. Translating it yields CASSQGAGAPSPLHF.

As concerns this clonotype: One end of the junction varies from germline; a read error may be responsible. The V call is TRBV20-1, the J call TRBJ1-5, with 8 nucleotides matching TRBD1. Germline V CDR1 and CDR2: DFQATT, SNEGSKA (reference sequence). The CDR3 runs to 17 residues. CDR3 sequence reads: CSTRWGAGGSGNQPQHF. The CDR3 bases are TGCAGTACTAGATGGGGGGCAGGGGGCAGTGGCAATCAGCCCCAGCATTTT.

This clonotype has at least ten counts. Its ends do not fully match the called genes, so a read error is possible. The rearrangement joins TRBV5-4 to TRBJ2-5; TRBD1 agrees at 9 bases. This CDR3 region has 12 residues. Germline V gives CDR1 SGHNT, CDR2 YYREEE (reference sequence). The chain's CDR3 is CASSLNRDRVFF. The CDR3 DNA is TGTGCCAGCAGCTTGAACCGGGACAGGGTGTTCTTC.

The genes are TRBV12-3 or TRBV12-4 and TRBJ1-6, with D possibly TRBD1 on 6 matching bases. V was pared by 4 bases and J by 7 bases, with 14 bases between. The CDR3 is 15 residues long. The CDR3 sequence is CASSSPGTTNSPLHF. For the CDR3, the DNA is TGTGCCAGCAGTTCCCCCGGGACAACAAATTCACCCCTCCACTTT.

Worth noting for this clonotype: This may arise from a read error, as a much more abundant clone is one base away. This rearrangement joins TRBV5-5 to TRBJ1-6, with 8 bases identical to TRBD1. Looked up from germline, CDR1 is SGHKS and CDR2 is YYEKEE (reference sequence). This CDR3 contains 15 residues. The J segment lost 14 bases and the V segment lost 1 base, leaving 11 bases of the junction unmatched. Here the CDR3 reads CASSLQGADERALHF. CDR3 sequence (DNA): TGTGCCAGCAGCTTGCAGGGGGCGGACGAGAGGGCCCTCCACTTT.

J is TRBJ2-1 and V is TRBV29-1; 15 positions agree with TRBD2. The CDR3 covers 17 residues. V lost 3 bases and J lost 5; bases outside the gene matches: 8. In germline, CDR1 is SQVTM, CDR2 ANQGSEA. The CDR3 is CSVEGLAGGQLDNEQFF. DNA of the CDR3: TGCAGCGTTGAGGGACTAGCGGGGGGTCAACTAGACAATGAGCAGTTCTTC.

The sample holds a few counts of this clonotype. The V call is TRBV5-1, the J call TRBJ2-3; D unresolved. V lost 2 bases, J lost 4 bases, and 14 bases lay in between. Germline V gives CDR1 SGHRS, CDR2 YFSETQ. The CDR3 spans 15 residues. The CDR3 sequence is CASSFQDGFADTQYF. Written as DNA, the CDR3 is TGCGCCAGCAGCTTCCAGGATGGTTTCGCAGATACGCAGTATTTT.

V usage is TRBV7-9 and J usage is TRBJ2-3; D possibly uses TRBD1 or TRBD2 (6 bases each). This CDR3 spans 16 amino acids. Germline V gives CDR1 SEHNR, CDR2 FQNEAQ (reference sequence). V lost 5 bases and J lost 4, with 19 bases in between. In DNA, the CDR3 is TGTGCCAGCAGCCCCTCGGGAGTGGGACATTCAGATACGCAGTATTTT. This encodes CASSPSGVGHSDTQYF.

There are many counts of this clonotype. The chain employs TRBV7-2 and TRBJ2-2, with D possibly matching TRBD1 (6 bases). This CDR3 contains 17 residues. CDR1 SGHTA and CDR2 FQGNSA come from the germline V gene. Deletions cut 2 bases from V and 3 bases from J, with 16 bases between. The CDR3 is CASSLSPDRIYTGELFF. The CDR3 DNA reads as TGTGCCAGCAGCTTAAGCCCAGACAGGATTTACACCGGGGAGCTGTTTTTT.

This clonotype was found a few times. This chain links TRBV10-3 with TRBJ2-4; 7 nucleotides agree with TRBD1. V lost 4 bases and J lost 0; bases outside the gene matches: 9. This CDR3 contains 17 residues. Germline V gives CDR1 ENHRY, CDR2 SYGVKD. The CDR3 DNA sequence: TGTGCCATCAGTGGGACCGACAGGGCGTCAGCCAAAAACATTCAGTACTTC. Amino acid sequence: CAISGTDRASAKNIQYF.

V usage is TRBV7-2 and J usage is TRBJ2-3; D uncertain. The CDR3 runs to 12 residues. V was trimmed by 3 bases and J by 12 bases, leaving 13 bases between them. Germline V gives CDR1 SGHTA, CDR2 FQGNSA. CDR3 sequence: CASSFYADSQYF. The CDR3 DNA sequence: TGTGCCAGCAGCTTTTATGCAGATTCCCAGTATTTT. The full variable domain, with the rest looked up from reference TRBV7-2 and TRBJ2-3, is GAGVSQSPSNKVTEKGKDVELRCDPISGHTALYWYRQSLGQGLEFLIYFQGNSAPDKSGLPSDRFSAERTGGSVSTLTIQRTQQEDSAVYLCASSFYADSQYFGPGTRLTVL.

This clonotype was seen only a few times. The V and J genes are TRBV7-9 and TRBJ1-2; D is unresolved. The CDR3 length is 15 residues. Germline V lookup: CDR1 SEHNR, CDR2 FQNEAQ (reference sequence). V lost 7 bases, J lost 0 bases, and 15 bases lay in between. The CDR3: CASTQAALANYGYTF. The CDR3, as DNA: TGTGCCAGCACCCAAGCTGCGTTAGCTAACTATGGCTACACCTTC. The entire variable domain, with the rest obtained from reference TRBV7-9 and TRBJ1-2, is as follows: DTGVSQNPRHKITKRGQNVTFRCDPISEHNRLYWYRQTLGQGPEFLTYFQNEAQLEKSRLLSDRFSAERPKGSFSTLEIQRTEQGDSAMYLCASTQAALANYGYTFGSGTRLTVV.

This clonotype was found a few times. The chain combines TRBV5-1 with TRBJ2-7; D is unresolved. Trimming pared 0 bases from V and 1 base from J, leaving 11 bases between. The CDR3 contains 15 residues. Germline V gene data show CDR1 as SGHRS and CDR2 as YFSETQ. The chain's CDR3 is CASSLEGTTSYEQYF. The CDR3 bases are TGCGCCAGCAGCTTGGAAGGAACAACATCCTACGAGCAGTACTTC.

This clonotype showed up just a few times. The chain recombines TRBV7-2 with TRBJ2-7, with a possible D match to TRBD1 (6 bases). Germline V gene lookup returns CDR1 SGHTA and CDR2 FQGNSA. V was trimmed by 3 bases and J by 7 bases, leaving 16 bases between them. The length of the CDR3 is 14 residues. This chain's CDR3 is CASSFYYRVGEQYV. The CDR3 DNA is TGTGCCAGCAGCTTTTATTACAGGGTTGGTGAGCAGTACGTC.

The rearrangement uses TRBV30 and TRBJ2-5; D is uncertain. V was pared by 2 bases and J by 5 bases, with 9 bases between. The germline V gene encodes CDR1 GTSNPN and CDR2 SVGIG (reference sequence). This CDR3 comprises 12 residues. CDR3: CAWSRRLETQYF. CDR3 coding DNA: TGTGCCTGGAGTAGACGCCTGGAGACCCAGTACTTC.

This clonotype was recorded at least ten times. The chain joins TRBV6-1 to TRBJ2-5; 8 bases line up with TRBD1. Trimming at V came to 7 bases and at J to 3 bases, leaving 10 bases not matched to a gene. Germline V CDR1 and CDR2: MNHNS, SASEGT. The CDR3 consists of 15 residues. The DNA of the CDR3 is TGTGCCAGCACAGACAGGGGAGGCAGCGAAGAGACCCAGTACTTC. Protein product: CASTDRGGSEETQYF.

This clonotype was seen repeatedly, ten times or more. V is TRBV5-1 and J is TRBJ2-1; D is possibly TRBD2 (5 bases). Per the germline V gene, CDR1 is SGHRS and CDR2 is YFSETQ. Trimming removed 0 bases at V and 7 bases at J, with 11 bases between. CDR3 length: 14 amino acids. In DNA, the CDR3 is TGCGCCAGCAGCTTGGCATCCCCGGGGAATGAGCAGTTCTTC. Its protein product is CASSLASPGNEQFF.

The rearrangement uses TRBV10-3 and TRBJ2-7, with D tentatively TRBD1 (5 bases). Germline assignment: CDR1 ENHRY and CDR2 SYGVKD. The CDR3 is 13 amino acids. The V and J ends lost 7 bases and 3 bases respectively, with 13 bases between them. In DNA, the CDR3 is TGTGCCATCAATCCGGACAAGAACTACGAGCAGTACTTC. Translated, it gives CAINPDKNYEQYF.

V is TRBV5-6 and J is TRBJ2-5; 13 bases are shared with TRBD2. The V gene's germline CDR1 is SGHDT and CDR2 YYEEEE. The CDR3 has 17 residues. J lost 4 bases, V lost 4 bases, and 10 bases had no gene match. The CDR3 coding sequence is TGTGCCAGCAGCAAGGGACTAGCGGGACCCTGGGGAGAGACCCAGTACTTC. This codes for CASSKGLAGPWGETQYF.